A selection of T cell receptor beta chains follows, all from one sample in a study of post-analysis software for immune sequencing data. TCRdb analysed the PCR reads with MiXCR anew, one entry per CDR3 protein. The data show about 800,000 distinct CDR3 sequences, with less than 35% seen just once and roughly 0.54% held by the top ten. Sequences were obtained from blood. These receptors all stem from a girl aged 10-17 years with multiple sclerosis. Both conserved end residues are part of each CDR3. The order of the fields is D gene, clone size, V gene, J gene, CDR3 DNA, CDR3 protein. D genes are given only for firm matches. Expanded clones get a size class; other rows say once, few or many, or leave the size out.

D: NA
size: few
V: TRBV27
J: TRBJ2-7
DNA: TGTGCCAGCAGTCCCGGGCTCCTCTCCTACAATGAGCAGTACTTC
CDR3: CASSPGLLSYNEQYF

D: TRBD2
size: few
V: TRBV11-2
J: TRBJ2-2
DNA: TGTGCCAGCAGCTTAGCTAGCGGGGCCGCGAACACCGGGGAGCTGTTTTTT
CDR3: CASSLASGAANTGELFF

D: TRBD1
size: few
V: TRBV28
J: TRBJ1-2
DNA: TGTGCCAGCAGTTGGGGGGCTACGGGACAGAATGGCTACACCTTC
CDR3: CASSWGATGQNGYTF

D: TRBD1
size: NA
V: TRBV28
J: TRBJ2-7
DNA: TGTGCCAGCAGTTTCGGGGACAGGGGAGTGCAGTACTTC
CDR3: CASSFGDRGVQYF

D: NA
size: NA
V: TRBV11-2
J: TRBJ2-7
DNA: TGTGCCAGCAGCTTAATGGGAGCCAGAACATACGAGCAGTACTTC
CDR3: CASSLMGARTYEQYF

D: NA
size: NA
V: TRBV10-3
J: TRBJ2-3
DNA: TGTGCCATCAGTGGGGCGGTGGGGCAGTATTTT
CDR3: CAISGAVGQYF

D: NA
size: NA
V: TRBV6-5
J: TRBJ2-7
DNA: TGTGCCAGCAGTTACTCCCCCACGGTGAACCCTTACGAGCAGTACTTC
CDR3: CASSYSPTVNPYEQYF

D: NA
size: NA
V: TRBV20-1
J: TRBJ2-3
DNA: TGCAGTGCGGGGGAGACAGATACGCAGTATTTT
CDR3: CSAGETDTQYF

D: NA
size: few
V: TRBV7-9
J: TRBJ2-7
DNA: TGTGCCAGCAGCTCGTTAATAGGGGGGCCTAGCTCCTACGAGCAGTACTTC
CDR3: CASSSLIGGPSSYEQYF

D: NA
size: few
V: TRBV27
J: TRBJ2-1
DNA: TGTGCCAGCAGTTGGATCAGGGGCGGCAATGAGCAGTTCTTC
CDR3: CASSWIRGGNEQFF

D: TRBD2
size: NA
V: TRBV12-5
J: TRBJ2-5
DNA: TGTGCTAGTGGCCCGGGCGGGAGGGCTCTGGAGACCCAGTACTTC
CDR3: CASGPGGRALETQYF

D: NA
size: few
V: TRBV6-6
J: TRBJ1-2
DNA: TGTGCCAGCAGTTACGGTCCCGGCGATGGCTACACCTTC
CDR3: CASSYGPGDGYTF

D: NA
size: NA
V: TRBV9
J: TRBJ2-3
DNA: TGTGCCAGCAGCGTATATACGGAACGCACAGATACGCAGTATTTT
CDR3: CASSVYTERTDTQYF

D: TRBD1
size: few
V: TRBV20-1
J: TRBJ2-1
DNA: TGCAGTGCCCTTAAACAGGGGCGGCATGAGCAGTTCTTC
CDR3: CSALKQGRHEQFF

D: NA
size: NA
V: TRBV7-2
J: TRBJ2-5
DNA: TGTGCCAGCAGCTTAGGTTACGGGGAGGAGACCCAGTACTTC
CDR3: CASSLGYGEETQYF

D: NA
size: few
V: TRBV5-1
J: TRBJ2-6
DNA: TGCGCCAGCAGCTCGGGGGACAGAAGCCGCACTGGGGCCAACGTCCTGACTTTC
CDR3: CASSSGDRSRTGANVLTF

D: NA
size: NA
V: TRBV4-2
J: TRBJ2-1
DNA: TGTGCCAGCAGCCAAGTACGAATAGCCTATCCCACAGAGCAGCTCTTC
CDR3: CASSQVRIAYPTEQLF

D: NA
size: few
V: TRBV20-1
J: TRBJ2-3
DNA: TGCAGTTCCGCCCCGGTCGATACGCAGTATTTT
CDR3: CSSAPVDTQYF

D: NA
size: few
V: TRBV10-3
J: TRBJ2-3
DNA: TGTGCCATCAGCCCTCGGGGCACGGGCACAGATACGCAGTATTTT
CDR3: CAISPRGTGTDTQYF

D: NA
size: few
V: TRBV9
J: TRBJ2-1
DNA: TGTGCCAGCAATCCTGGAGGTGGGCCCGGCCCCTACAATGAGCAGTTCTTC
CDR3: CASNPGGGPGPYNEQFF

D: NA
size: NA
V: TRBV6-5
J: TRBJ2-2
DNA: TGTGCCAGCAGTTACTCGATATTTGGGTACACCGGGGAGCTGTTTTTT
CDR3: CASSYSIFGYTGELFF

D: NA
size: NA
V: TRBV20-1
J: TRBJ2-7
DNA: TGCAGTGCTAGTCAACATAACGAGCAGTACTTC
CDR3: CSASQHNEQYF

D: NA
size: NA
V: TRBV28
J: TRBJ1-2
DNA: TGTGCCAGCAGTTTATTGAGGATAGAAGGCTACACCTTC
CDR3: CASSLLRIEGYTF

D: NA
size: many
V: TRBV6-2/TRBV6-3
J: TRBJ2-7
DNA: TGTGCCAGCAGTTATCCCTCCGAGCAGTACTTC
CDR3: CASSYPSEQYF

D: NA
size: NA
V: TRBV20-1
J: TRBJ2-5
DNA: TGCAGTGCTAGACCCGAGAGGGAGACCCAGTACTTC
CDR3: CSARPERETQYF

D: NA
size: NA
V: TRBV6-2/TRBV6-3
J: TRBJ2-1
DNA: TGTGCCAGCAGTTACGCTAGGTCCAATGAGCAGTTCTTC
CDR3: CASSYARSNEQFF

D: NA
size: once
V: TRBV5-5
J: TRBJ1-5
DNA: TGTGCCAGCAGCCCCGGACAGTACAATCGGCCCCAGCATTTT
CDR3: CASSPGQYNRPQHF

D: TRBD1
size: NA
V: TRBV20-1
J: TRBJ1-2
DNA: TGCAGTGCACCACCACAGGGGGCGATCTATGGCTACACCTTC
CDR3: CSAPPQGAIYGYTF

D: NA
size: few
V: TRBV6-5
J: TRBJ1-2
DNA: TGTGCCAGCAGGGTGCGAGGTGGCTACACCTTC
CDR3: CASRVRGGYTF

D: TRBD1
size: NA
V: TRBV5-1
J: TRBJ2-1
DNA: TGCGCCAGCAATACAAGGTCCGGGACAGAAAATGAGCAGTTCTTC
CDR3: CASNTRSGTENEQFF

D: NA
size: few
V: TRBV5-1
J: TRBJ2-7
DNA: TGCGCCAGCAGCTTGTTAGGAGCCAACGAGCAGTACTTC
CDR3: CASSLLGANEQYF

D: NA
size: NA
V: TRBV20-1
J: TRBJ2-3
DNA: TGCAGTGCCTCCCCTTCGGGCCTAGATACGCAGTATTTT
CDR3: CSASPSGLDTQYF

D: NA
size: NA
V: TRBV20-1
J: TRBJ2-7
DNA: TGCAGTGCTCCCCACTCCGCGGCCGCCGAGCAGTACTTC
CDR3: CSAPHSAAAEQYF

D: NA
size: NA
V: TRBV20-1
J: TRBJ2-5
DNA: TGCAGTGCCACCTCCGGAGGGAGTGAGACCCAGTACTTC
CDR3: CSATSGGSETQYF

D: TRBD1
size: NA
V: TRBV3-1
J: TRBJ1-1
DNA: TGTGCCAGCAGCCAAGGGGACAGGGGGTCTGAAGCTTTCTTT
CDR3: CASSQGDRGSEAFF

D: NA
size: NA
V: TRBV18
J: TRBJ2-3
DNA: TGTGCCAGCTCACCGCGGACGGGGGAAGATACGCAGTATTTT
CDR3: CASSPRTGEDTQYF

D: NA
size: many
V: TRBV6-1
J: TRBJ1-6
DNA: TGTGCCAGCAGTGAATATCGCCATTCACCCCTCCACTTT
CDR3: CASSEYRHSPLHF

D: NA
size: few
V: TRBV15
J: TRBJ2-7
DNA: TGTGCCACCAGCAGAGCAGGTGATTGGTCCTACGAGCAGTACTTC
CDR3: CATSRAGDWSYEQYF

D: TRBD2
size: NA
V: TRBV11-2
J: TRBJ2-3
DNA: TGTGCCAGCAGCAAGACGGTTAGCGGGAGAGATACGCAGTATTTT
CDR3: CASSKTVSGRDTQYF

D: NA
size: few
V: TRBV6-5
J: TRBJ2-3
DNA: TGTGCCAGCAGTTACTCGACCAGACCCAAGGCAGATACGCAGTATTTT
CDR3: CASSYSTRPKADTQYF

D: TRBD1
size: few
V: TRBV5-1
J: TRBJ2-7
DNA: TGCGCCAGCCACAATTACCGGGACAGGGGAACCTACGAGCAGTACTTC
CDR3: CASHNYRDRGTYEQYF

D: TRBD1
size: NA
V: TRBV6-2/TRBV6-3
J: TRBJ1-2
DNA: TGTGCCAGCAGTTACTCCTACGGACAGGAGAACTATGGCTACACCTTC
CDR3: CASSYSYGQENYGYTF